Shown below are 11 T cell receptor beta chains from a single sample sequenced in a study of graft-versus-host responses after intestinal transplantation. Here immunoSEQ multiplex PCR was the method, and the copy in TCRdb shows in-frame clones only, minus some. The sample consists of under 90,000 clones, 80% to 95% of them appearing once. Their antigen targets remain unknown. Sequenced here: unstimulated CD4+ T cells sorted from spleen or lymph node cells, sampled before transplant. Every receptor here comes from a human donor who was the organ donor for an intestinal transplant.

The chain links TRBV10-3 to TRBJ2-7, with TRBD2 matching 12 bases. The germline V gene has CDR1 ENHRY and CDR2 SYGVKD. The CDR3 runs 16 residues. The J segment lost 1 base and the V segment lost 3 bases, leaving 4 bases of the junction unmatched. As DNA, the CDR3 is TGTGCCATCAGTGACCCGACTAGCGGGAGTTCCTACGAGCAGTACTTC. It codes for CAISDPTSGSSYEQYF.

In its sample, this clone was seen once. V usage is TRBV5-1 and J usage is TRBJ2-1; weak D call: TRBD2 (5 bases). With 7 bases removed from V and 0 bases from J, the gap between germline ends came to 14 bases. In germline, CDR1 is SGHRS, CDR2 YFSETQ. There are 15 residues in the CDR3. CDR3 in amino acids: CASGVGSSSYNEQFF. As DNA, the CDR3 is TGCGCCAGCGGCGTGGGGAGCTCCTCCTACAATGAGCAGTTCTTC.

The rearrangement joins TRBV18 to TRBJ1-1; the match to TRBD1 covers 11 bases. Germline CDR1 KGHSH, CDR2 LQKENI. CDR3 size: 18 residues. V dropped 2 bases and J dropped 5; count of bases not matched to a gene: 13. The DNA for the CDR3 is TGTGCCAGCTCACCAACGTGGACAGGGGGCTTAAGCGGGACTGAAGCTTTCTTT. Protein product: CASSPTWTGGLSGTEAFF.

V and J are TRBV5-8 and TRBJ1-5; 11 bases are shared with TRBD1. The junction had 3 bases not matched to a gene; V was cut back by 0 bases and J by 7 bases. This CDR3 contains 15 residues. Germline assignment: CDR1 SGHTS and CDR2 YDEGEE. The CDR3 nucleotides read TGTGCCAGCAGCTTGGGGACAGGGGGCAGACAGCCCCAGCATTTT. This translates into CASSLGTGGRQPQHF.

The chain joins TRBV11-3 to TRBJ2-1; TRBD2 aligns across 8 bases. With 2 bases clipped from V and 10 bases from J, the junction kept 10 bases outside the gene matches. Germline V gives CDR1 SGHNT, CDR2 YENEEA. The CDR3 is 15 residues long. The CDR3 sequence is CASSLSFGGAVEQFF. The CDR3 nucleotides are TGTGCCAGCAGCTTATCTTTCGGGGGGGCCGTGGAGCAGTTCTTC.

The rearrangement uses TRBV28 and TRBJ1-2; D is perhaps TRBD1 (5 bases). This CDR3 has 14 residues. Germline lookup yields CDR1 MDHEN and CDR2 SYDVKM. V dropped 2 bases and J dropped 6 bases, with 13 bases sitting between them. For the CDR3, the DNA is TGTGCCAGCAGTTTAGGGACTCCGGGGGATGGCTACACCTTC. Translated, it gives CASSLGTPGDGYTF.

This clone was picked up a small number of times. The chain couples TRBV6-5 to TRBJ1-2; TRBD1 matches at 7 bases. Germline values: CDR1 MNHEY, CDR2 SVGAGI. Losses at the gene ends were 0 bases for V and 4 bases for J; bases not matched to a gene: 5. CDR3 length equals 15 residues. CDR3 bases: TGTGCCAGCAGTTACTCAACAGGGGTTAGCTATGGCTACACCTTC. Protein: CASSYSTGVSYGYTF.

The chain carries TRBV18 and TRBJ1-2, with a weak D call TRBD1 (6 bases). CDR3 size: 14 residues. Germline loops: CDR1 KGHSH, CDR2 LQKENI. V gave up 0 bases and J gave up 8 bases, with 13 bases separating them. This CDR3 is CASSPPFRGEGYTF. For the CDR3, the DNA is TGTGCCAGCTCACCACCGTTCAGGGGTGAGGGCTACACCTTC. Supplemented by reference TRBV18 and TRBJ1-2, the full variable domain reads NAGVMQNPRHLVRRRGQEARLRCSPMKGHSHVYWYRQLPEEGLKFMVYLQKENIIDESGMPKERFSAEFPKEGPSILRIQQVVRGDSAAYFCASSPPFRGEGYTFGSGTRLTVV.

V usage is TRBV29-1 and J usage is TRBJ2-2; D call uncertain. Deletions cut 3 bases from V and 7 bases from J, with 15 bases between. The V gene's germline CDR1 is SQVTM and CDR2 ANQGSEA. There are 14 residues in the CDR3. The CDR3 loop is CSVDPPEAVGELFF. The CDR3 DNA reads TGCAGCGTTGATCCTCCTGAGGCCGTCGGGGAGCTGTTTTTT.

The CDR3 nucleotides read TGTGCCAGCAGCTTGTCAGGGTCCGGAAACACCATATATTTT. Translating gives CASSLSGSGNTIYF. The J gene is TRBJ1-3, the V gene TRBV5-4; D is possibly TRBD1 (5 bases). The germline V gene encodes CDR1 SGHNT and CDR2 YYREEE (reference sequence). CDR3 size: 14 residues. V was pared by 1 base and J by 4 bases, with 9 bases between.

The DNA for the CDR3 is TGTGCCAGCAGCGGACAGGGGGCCCTAGCGGGACGAGGCTCCTACGAGCAGTACTTC. This translates into CASSGQGALAGRGSYEQYF. V is TRBV7-9 and J is TRBJ2-7; TRBD1 agrees at 11 bases. CDR1 SEHNR and CDR2 FQNEAQ come from the germline V gene (reference sequence). This CDR3 is built from 19 residues. V was clipped by 5 bases and J by 0 bases; unmatched bases: 15.